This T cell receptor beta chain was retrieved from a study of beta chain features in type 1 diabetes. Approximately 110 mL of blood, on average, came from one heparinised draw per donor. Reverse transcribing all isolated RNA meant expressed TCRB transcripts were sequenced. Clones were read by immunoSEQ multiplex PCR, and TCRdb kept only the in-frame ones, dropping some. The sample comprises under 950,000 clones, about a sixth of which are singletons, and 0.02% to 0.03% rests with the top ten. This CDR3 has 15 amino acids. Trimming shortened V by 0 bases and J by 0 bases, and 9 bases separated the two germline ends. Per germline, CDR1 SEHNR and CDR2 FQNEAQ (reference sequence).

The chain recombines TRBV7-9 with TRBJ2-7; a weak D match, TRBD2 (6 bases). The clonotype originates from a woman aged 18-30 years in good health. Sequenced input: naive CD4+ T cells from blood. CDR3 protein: CASSLAAGPSYEQYF. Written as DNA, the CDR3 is TGTGCCAGCAGCTTAGCTGCGGGACCCTCCTACGAGCAGTACTTC.